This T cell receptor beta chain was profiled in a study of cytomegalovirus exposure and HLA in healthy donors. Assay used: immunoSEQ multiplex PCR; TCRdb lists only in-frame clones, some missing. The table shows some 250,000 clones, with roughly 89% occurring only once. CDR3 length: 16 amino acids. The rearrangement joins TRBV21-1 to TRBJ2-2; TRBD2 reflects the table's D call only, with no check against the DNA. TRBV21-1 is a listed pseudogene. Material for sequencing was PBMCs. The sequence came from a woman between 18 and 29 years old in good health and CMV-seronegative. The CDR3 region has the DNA TGTGCCAGCAGCAAAGCGCCGGTCCCTGGTGCCGGGGAGCTGTTTTTT. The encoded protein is CASSKAPVPGAGELFF.